This section outlines one T cell receptor beta chain sequence together with its context. The target of this receptor is not known. Base qualities are not at hand, and no much larger clone is one base apart. The data originate from a study of PD-1 blockade in classical Hodgkin lymphoma (dated by TCRdb to about 2020). Context from the whole study: Nivolumab dosing was 3 mg/kg intravenously every 2 weeks, continuing until either disease progression or unacceptable toxicity. The study used TCR beta sequencing and CyTOF to define a peripheral blood immune signature of response to PD-1 blockade in classical Hodgkin lymphoma. Paper-wide results and their limitations: Baseline TCR diversity was reported to be lower in newly diagnosed patients than in healthy donors and to be lower still in relapsed/refractory patients. Trial patients with a complete response had baseline diversity similar to that of newly diagnosed patients, while partial responders and progressors had significantly lower diversity. The study covered only a single clinical trial cohort, and the causes of the repertoire differences, possibly disease activity or prior therapy, were still not defined. Patients starting nivolumab less than 1 year after ASCT had lower diversity and were excluded from later analyses to avoid confounding by immune reconstitution. A significant rise by C4D1 was seen in CD4+ but not CD8+ TCR diversity (p=0.0027 vs p=0.16), with the rise being most apparent in complete responders (p=0.02).

Genomic DNA was extracted with the Qiagen DNeasy kit from unsorted PBMCs and from negatively selected CD4+ and CD8+ fractions. Using primers that anneal to V and J segments, immunoSEQ multiplex PCR amplified the TCR beta CDR3 regions. A synthetic immune receptor repertoire was used to minimize amplification bias, and any residual bias was removed computationally once sequencing was done. From the authors' description of their analysis: Custom Python scripts were used to quantify repertoire diversity as the Shannon entropy index. The unsorted, CD4+ and CD8+ repertoires were each analyzed separately, with the exception of combined analyses, where CD4+ and CD8+ sequences were merged in silico. A clone was considered expanded if an increase in frequency of at least 2-fold after treatment relative to C1D1 was found, and a pseudocount of 0.5 was applied to clones undetected at baseline. Singleton clones were defined as clones with 0 or 1 copy at C1D1, and non-singleton clones were defined as clones with 2 or more copies. Clones expanded in unsorted samples were labelled as CD4+, CD8+ or unknown by matching protein sequences in sorted samples from the same patient. Wilcoxon tests on paired samples were used to test diversity changes from C1D1 to C4D1. As stored in TCRdb, this immuneACCESS dataset retains in-frame rearrangements with V and J assigned. A fraction of the clones does not appear; measured against another copy, unresolved V genes explain less than half of the discrepancy, and the remainder lacks a known reason. For V, J and clone size, that table is used; D and trimming come from the DNA. This sample is represented by a few thousand clones; 71% of them were singletons. Together, the top ten hold roughly 47% of the sample.

The time point tag for this specimen amounts to: cycle 1 day 1 (C1D1), immediately before nivolumab initiation. Relapse after autologous stem cell transplantation had occurred in all trial patients, and cohorts A, B and C were distinguished by prior brentuximab vedotin exposure. The trial cohort included 45 to 65 patients with relapsed/refractory classical Hodgkin lymphoma, and each patient had a best overall response of complete response, partial response or progressive disease. Single-agent nivolumab was administered to trial patients in the multi-cohort phase II CheckMate 205 trial. An independent review committee assessed best overall response by applying the 2007 International Working Group response criteria. Trial PBMCs were collected just before the start of nivolumab (C1D1) and during therapy at cycle 2 day 1 and cycle 4 day 1. Peripheral blood was collected in 8 mL Vacutainer Cell Preparation Tubes, from which PBMCs were isolated by centrifugation and then cryopreserved.

The germline V gene gives CDR1 as MNHEY and CDR2 as SVGAGI. V was cut back by 2 bases and J by 3 bases, leaving a gap of 7 bases between them. The CDR3 has 14 amino acids, counting the end cysteine and phenylalanine. CDR3 DNA is the only sequence kept; it has 42 bases, read in frame from the first base. The TCR sequence derives from a human donor with classical Hodgkin lymphoma. Recombination connected TRBV6-5 to TRBJ2-2; confidence is insufficient to name the D gene. Here the sequenced sample was peripheral blood mononuclear cells (PBMCs), taken at baseline. The CDR3 is CASSYLSYTGELFF. The DNA sequence is TGTGCCAGCAGTTACCTGAGCTACACCGGGGAGCTGTTTTTT.